The clone carrying this T cell receptor beta chain appeared a few times. Its antigen is unidentified. The data originate from a study of response to subunit inactivated influenza vaccine. Study conclusions and caveats: Each seasonal flu vaccination may recruit only limited new T cells, authors suggested.

V trimming: 1 base; J trimming: 5 bases; junction bases outside the gene matches: 9. CDR3 size: 17 residues. Germline CDR1 is SEHNR and CDR2 is FQNEAQ (reference sequence). Each CDR3 protein is one row after TCRdb ran MiXCR on the RT-PCR reads. The data show some 500,000 distinct CDR3 sequences, approximately 15% seen once. The clonotype originates from a man aged 50-75 years who received an inactivated influenza vaccine. The chain has TRBV7-9 and TRBJ2-1; the match to TRBD2 covers 9 bases. Source: CD4+ T cells sorted from PBMCs, taken around 25 months after vaccination. The CDR3 here is CASSLGSSGKQDNEQFF. The CDR3 region has the DNA TGTGCCAGCAGCTTAGGGTCTAGCGGGAAACAGGACAATGAGCAGTTCTTC.